This section outlines one T cell receptor (beta chain) sequence together with its context. What it binds is unknown. Assay runs were performed at deep level. The protocol was immunoSEQ multiplex PCR, while the TCRdb copy is restricted to in-frame clones and leaves out a portion. The profile shows roughly 2,000,000 clones, roughly 94% of them singletons. This specimen belongs to a study of shared clonotypes between healthy human individuals. Naive CD8 cells were CD45RO-negative, positively selected for CCR7, excluding terminally differentiated effector memory CD45RA+ cells. Overall study findings and caveats: The donor pool, a small one, limited the genetic and exposure-history diversity represented. On the whole, naive subsets had larger estimated richness than memory subsets had. Despite large depth, sorted-subset datasets appeared incompletely sequenced.

Sequencing was done on a sample of naive CD8+ T cells sorted from blood. The receptor comes from a man aged 18 to 35 in good health.

Here the CDR3 DNA reads TGTGCCAGCAGGAGGACTAGCGGGGGCTGGGGCACAGATACGCAGTATTTT. The encoded protein is CASRRTSGGWGTDTQYF. The chain joins TRBV2 to TRBJ2-3, with TRBD2 matching over 13 bases. Looked up from germline, CDR1 is SNHLY and CDR2 is FYNNEI. The CDR3 loop spans 17 amino acids. V shed 6 bases and J 1 base; nucleotides not matched to a gene: 7.